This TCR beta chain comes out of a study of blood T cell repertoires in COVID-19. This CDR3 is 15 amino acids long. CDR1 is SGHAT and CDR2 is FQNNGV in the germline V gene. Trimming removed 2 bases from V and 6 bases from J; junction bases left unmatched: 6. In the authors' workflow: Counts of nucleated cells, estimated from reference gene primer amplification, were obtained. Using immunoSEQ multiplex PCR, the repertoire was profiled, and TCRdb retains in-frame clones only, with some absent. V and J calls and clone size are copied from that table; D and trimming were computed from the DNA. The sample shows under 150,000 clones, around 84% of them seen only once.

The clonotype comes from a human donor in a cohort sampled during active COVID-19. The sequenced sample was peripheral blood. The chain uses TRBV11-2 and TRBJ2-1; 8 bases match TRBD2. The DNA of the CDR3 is TGTGCCAGCAGCTTATATCCAACTAGCGGCAATGAGCAGTTCTTC. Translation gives CASSLYPTSGNEQFF.